This TCR beta chain was retrieved from a study of cytomegalovirus exposure and HLA in healthy donors. Use of 60 Vbeta and 13 Jbeta primers characterized the PCR. Study processing details: As a later analysis found, there were around 86 million unique TCR beta chains, of which roughly 11 million were shared. Profiling relied on immunoSEQ multiplex PCR, and the TCRdb table lists in-frame clones only, not all of them. D and trimming come from the DNA, and the V and J calls and clone size come from that table. The sample includes around 150,000 clones, more than 75% seen only once; the top ten take 3.5%. This CDR3 comprises 15 residues. The germline V gene encodes CDR1 MDHEN and CDR2 SYDVKM. V lost 5 bases to trimming and J lost 6 bases, with 19 bases between them. This clone was counted a single time. Its antigen is not known. Findings and limits, study-wide: Sequencing likely generated an artifact that appeared as a cluster of highly shared sequence variants. TRBV6-2, TRBV6-3 and other indistinguishable V segments were excluded.

V gene TRBV28 combines with J gene TRBJ1-2; D is perhaps TRBD1 (6 bases). The receptor's source is a human donor in good health. Sequences were obtained from PBMCs. The DNA of the CDR3 is TGTGCCAGCAGTCCCGCGCCTACAGGGACCGATGGCTACACCTTC. This sequence encodes CASSPAPTGTDGYTF.